Listed below are T cell receptor beta chains from one sample, sequenced in a study of blood T cell repertoires in COVID-19. Generated by immunoSEQ multiplex PCR, the TCRdb table keeps only in-frame clones and is missing some. The sample includes 200,000 or so clones, roughly nine tenths of them seen just once. The sample comprised peripheral blood. These receptors were taken from a man in his sixties or seventies with active or convalescent COVID-19. Each CDR3 is given with its conserved first and last residue. D genes are given only for firm matches. The size field is filled for only some rows; it gives once, few, many or a size class.

V gene	clone size	D gene	J gene	CDR3 length	CDR3 DNA	CDR3 protein
TRBV28	.	TRBD1	TRBJ1-3	15	TGTGCCAGCAGTCCGGGGACAGTATTTGGAAACACCATATATTTT	CASSPGTVFGNTIYF
TRBV28	.	.	TRBJ1-2	13	TGTGCCAGCCAGAGGAATCCCTTGGATGGCTACACCTTC	CASQRNPLDGYTF
TRBV6-2/TRBV6-3	.	.	TRBJ1-6	12	TGTGCCAGCAGTTACCCAACGGCACCCCTCCACTTT	CASSYPTAPLHF
TRBV7-2	.	.	TRBJ1-2	13	TGTGCCAGCAGTTTATTGCGGGGAGATGGCTACACCTTC	CASSLLRGDGYTF
TRBV27	.	TRBD1	TRBJ2-7	13	TGTGCCAGCAGTTTAGGACAGGGGAGCGAGCAGTACTTC	CASSLGQGSEQYF
TRBV28	.	TRBD2	TRBJ2-7	13	TGTGCCAGCACTAGCGGGAGCTCCTACGAGCAGTACTTC	CASTSGSSYEQYF
TRBV28	.	TRBD1	TRBJ1-2	12	TGTGCCAGCAAGGGGGCTCTCTATGGCTACACCTTC	CASKGALYGYTF
TRBV15	once	.	TRBJ1-4	14	TGTGCCACCCGACCCAGGGTAACTAATGAAAAACTGTTTTTT	CATRPRVTNEKLFF
TRBV6-2/TRBV6-3	once	TRBD2	TRBJ2-5	17	TGTGCCAGCAGTGCCGGACTAGCGGGGGGAAGTTGGGAGACCCAGTACTTC	CASSAGLAGGSWETQYF
TRBV4-3	.	TRBD1	TRBJ2-1	18	TGCGCCAGCAGCCAAGAAGTAATGGGACAGGGGGCGATGATGGAGCAGTTCTTC	CASSQEVMGQGAMMEQFF
TRBV2	.	TRBD1	TRBJ1-1	15	TGTGCCAGCAGGGGGACAGGGGGAAGAAGGACTGAAGCTTTCTTT	CASRGTGGRRTEAFF
TRBV30	once	.	TRBJ1-2	17	TGTGCCTGGTATACACAGGGTCTCGAAGGGGGTTTCAAGGGCTACACCTTC	CAWYTQGLEGGFKGYTF
TRBV28	.	.	TRBJ1-3	16	TGTGCCAGCAGGACCGCCGCGGGGACGGGTGGAAACACCATATATTTT	CASRTAAGTGGNTIYF
TRBV11-3	.	.	TRBJ2-1	13	TGTGCCAGCATACTGGACAGCTCCCGGGGGCAGTTCTTC	CASILDSSRGQFF
TRBV5-1	.	TRBD2	TRBJ2-7	14	TGCGCCAGCAGCCGACTAGCGGCCCCCTACGAGCAGTACTTC	CASSRLAAPYEQYF
TRBV15	.	.	TRBJ1-4	14	TGTGCCACCAGCAGAGATAAAAAAATGGAAAAACTGTTTTTT	CATSRDKKMEKLFF
TRBV28	few	.	TRBJ2-1	15	TGTGCCAGCAGTTCCTCCTACCACTCCTACAATGAGCAGTTCTTC	CASSSSYHSYNEQFF
TRBV12-5	.	.	TRBJ2-2	14	TGTGCTAGTGGGCCTGAAATGGGCCCCGGGGAGCTGTTTTTT	CASGPEMGPGELFF
TRBV7-2	.	.	TRBJ2-7	15	TGTGCCAGCAGCTTAGAGTTTGGCCTCTCCTACGAGCAGTACTTC	CASSLEFGLSYEQYF
TRBV4-3	once	.	TRBJ2-7	17	TGCGCCAGCAGCCAAGGCGTCAGGGGAGGGGAGTCCTACGAGCAGTACTTC	CASSQGVRGGESYEQYF
TRBV5-1	.	TRBD2	TRBJ2-5	14	TGCGCCAGCACCCTCACGGGGGGAAAGGAGACCCAGTACTTC	CASTLTGGKETQYF
TRBV29-1	.	TRBD1	TRBJ1-1	14	TGCAGCGCTAACACAGGGGGCAGGACCACTGAAGCTTTCTTT	CSANTGGRTTEAFF
TRBV14	few	TRBD1	TRBJ2-7	15	TGTGCCAGCAGCCAAACCAGGGGGCTTAAGTACGAGCAGTACTTC	CASSQTRGLKYEQYF
TRBV7-2	.	TRBD1	TRBJ1-5	14	TGTGCCAGCAGACCCGGGACAGGGAATCAGCCCCAGCATTTT	CASRPGTGNQPQHF
TRBV5-1	once	.	TRBJ2-1	15	TGCGCCAGCAGCTTGGTAGCCAGGGGTGCCGGTGAGCAGTTCTTC	CASSLVARGAGEQFF
TRBV20-1	.	.	TRBJ2-1	12	TGCAGTGCTAGTCGGGGGGCTGTGGAGCAGTTCTTC	CSASRGAVEQFF
TRBV9	.	TRBD1	TRBJ2-3	15	TGTGCCAGCAGCGATCGGACAGGAAGCACAGATACGCAGTATTTT	CASSDRTGSTDTQYF
TRBV30	.	.	TRBJ1-1	13	TGTGCCTGGAGTGTAGGCGTCGGGACAGAAGCTTTCTTT	CAWSVGVGTEAFF
TRBV19	.	TRBD1	TRBJ1-2	15	TGTGCCAGTAGTATGAGGACAGGGGGCGCCGGTGGCTACACCTTC	CASSMRTGGAGGYTF
TRBV5-1	.	TRBD1	TRBJ2-3	16	TGCGCCAGCAGCTTGGGACAGGGGATGGGCACAGATACGCAGTATTTT	CASSLGQGMGTDTQYF
TRBV29-1	.	TRBD1	TRBJ1-2	13	TGCAGCGCCAAGGACAGGGCACAATATGGCTACACCTTC	CSAKDRAQYGYTF
TRBV7-8	.	.	TRBJ1-1	15	TGTGCCAGCAGCTTACCCCGTACTCGAGGCACTGAAGCTTTCTTT	CASSLPRTRGTEAFF